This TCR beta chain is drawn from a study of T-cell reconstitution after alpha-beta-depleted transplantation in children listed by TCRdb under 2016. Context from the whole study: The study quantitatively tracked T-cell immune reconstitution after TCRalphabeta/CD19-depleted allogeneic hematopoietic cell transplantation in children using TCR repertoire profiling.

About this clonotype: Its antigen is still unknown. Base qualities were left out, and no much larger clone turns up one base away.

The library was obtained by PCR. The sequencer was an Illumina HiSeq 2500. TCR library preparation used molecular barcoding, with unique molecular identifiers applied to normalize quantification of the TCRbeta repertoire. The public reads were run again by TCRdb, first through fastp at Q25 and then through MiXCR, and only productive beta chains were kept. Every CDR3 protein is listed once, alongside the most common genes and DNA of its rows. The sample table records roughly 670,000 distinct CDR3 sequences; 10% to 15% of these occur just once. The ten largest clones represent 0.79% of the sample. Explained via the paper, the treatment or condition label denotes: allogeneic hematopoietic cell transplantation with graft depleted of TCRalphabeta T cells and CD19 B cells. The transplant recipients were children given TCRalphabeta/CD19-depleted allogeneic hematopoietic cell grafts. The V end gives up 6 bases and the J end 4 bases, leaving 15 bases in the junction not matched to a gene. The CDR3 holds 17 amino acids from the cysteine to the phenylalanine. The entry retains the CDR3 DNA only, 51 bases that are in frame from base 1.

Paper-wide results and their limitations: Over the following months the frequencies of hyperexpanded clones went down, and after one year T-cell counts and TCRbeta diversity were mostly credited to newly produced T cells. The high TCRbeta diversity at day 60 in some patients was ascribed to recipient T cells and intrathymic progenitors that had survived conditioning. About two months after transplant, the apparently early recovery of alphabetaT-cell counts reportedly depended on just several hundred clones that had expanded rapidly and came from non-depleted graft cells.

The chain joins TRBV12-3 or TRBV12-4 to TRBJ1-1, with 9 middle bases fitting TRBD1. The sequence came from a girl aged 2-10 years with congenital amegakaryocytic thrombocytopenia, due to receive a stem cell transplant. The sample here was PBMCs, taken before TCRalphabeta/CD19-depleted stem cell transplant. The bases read TGTGCCAGCAGCAAGGACAGGGGCCCGGCTGGGACCACTGAAGCTTTCTTT. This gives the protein CASSKDRGPAGTTEAFF.